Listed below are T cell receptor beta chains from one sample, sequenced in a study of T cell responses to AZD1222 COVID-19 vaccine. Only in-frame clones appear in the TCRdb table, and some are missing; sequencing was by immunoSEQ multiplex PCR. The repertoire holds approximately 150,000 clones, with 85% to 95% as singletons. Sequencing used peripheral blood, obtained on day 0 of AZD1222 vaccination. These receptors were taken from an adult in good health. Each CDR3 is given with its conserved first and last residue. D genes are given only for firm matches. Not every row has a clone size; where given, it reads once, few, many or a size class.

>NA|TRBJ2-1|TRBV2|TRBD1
CASSEARGSSYNEQFF
TGTGCCAGCAGTGAGGCCAGGGGGAGCTCCTACAATGAGCAGTTCTTC
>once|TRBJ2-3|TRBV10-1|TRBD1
CASSGGQGMTDTQYF
TGCGCCAGCAGTGGGGGACAGGGAATGACAGATACGCAGTATTTT
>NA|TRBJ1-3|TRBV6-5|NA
CASSYSYAESGNTIYF
TGTGCCAGCAGTTACTCGTATGCGGAATCTGGAAACACCATATATTTT
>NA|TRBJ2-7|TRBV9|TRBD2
CASSVAPSGFSYEQYF
TGTGCCAGCAGCGTAGCGCCTAGCGGATTTTCCTACGAGCAGTACTTC
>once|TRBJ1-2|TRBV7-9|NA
CASSSDFGPYGYTF
TGTGCCAGCAGCTCCGACTTTGGCCCCTATGGCTACACCTTC
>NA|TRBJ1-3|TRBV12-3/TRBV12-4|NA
CASSSPGGNTIYF
TGTGCCAGCAGTTCGCCAGGGGGAAACACCATATATTTT
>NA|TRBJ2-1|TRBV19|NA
CASSIAADEQFF
TGTGCCAGTAGTATAGCGGCTGATGAGCAGTTCTTC
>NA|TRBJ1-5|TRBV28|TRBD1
CASSHQGGRNQPQHF
TGTGCCAGCAGTCACCAGGGGGGTCGAAATCAGCCCCAGCATTTT
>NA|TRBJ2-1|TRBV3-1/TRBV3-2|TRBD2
CASSQERTSGNNEQFF
TGTGCCAGCAGCCAAGAACGGACTAGCGGCAACAATGAGCAGTTCTTC
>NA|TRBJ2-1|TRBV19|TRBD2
CATQAGGAYNEQFF
TGTGCCACCCAAGCGGGGGGAGCCTACAATGAGCAGTTCTTC
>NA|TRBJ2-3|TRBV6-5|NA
CASSRQESTDTQYF
TGTGCCAGCAGCCGACAGGAGAGCACAGATACGCAGTATTTT
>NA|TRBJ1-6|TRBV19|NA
CASSSRGSNSPLHF
TGTGCCAGTAGTAGCAGGGGTAGTAATTCACCCCTCCACTTT
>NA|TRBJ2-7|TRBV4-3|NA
CASSQDTGGGYEQYF
TGCGCCAGCAGCCAAGATACAGGTGGGGGTTACGAGCAGTACTTC
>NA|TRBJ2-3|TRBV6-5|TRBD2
CASSRGVADTQYF
TGTGCCAGCAGCCGGGGGGTCGCAGATACGCAGTATTTT
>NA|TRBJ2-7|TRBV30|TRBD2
CAWSKREAQSKQYF
TGTGCCTGGAGTAAGCGGGAGGCCCAGTCTAAGCAGTACTTC
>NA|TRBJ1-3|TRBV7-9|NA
CASSLAPGEAGNTIYF
TGTGCCAGCAGCCTGGCGCCAGGGGAGGCTGGAAACACCATATATTTT
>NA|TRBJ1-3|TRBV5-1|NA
CASSLYEGVLDPGNTIYF
TGCGCCAGCAGCTTGTACGAGGGGGTTTTGGATCCTGGAAACACCATATATTTT
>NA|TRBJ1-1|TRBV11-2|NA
CASRGWRDTEAFF
TGTGCCAGCAGGGGGTGGCGAGACACTGAAGCTTTCTTT
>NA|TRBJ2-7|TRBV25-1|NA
CASVPDGVYEQYF
TGTGCCAGCGTCCCGGATGGAGTCTACGAGCAGTACTTC
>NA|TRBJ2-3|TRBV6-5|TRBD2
CASSPRGTRTDTQYF
TGTGCCAGCAGCCCCCGCGGGACTAGAACAGATACGCAGTATTTT
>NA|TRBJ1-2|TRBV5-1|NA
CASSLALGWEGGYGYTF
TGCGCCAGCAGCTTGGCCCTTGGGTGGGAAGGTGGCTATGGCTACACCTTC
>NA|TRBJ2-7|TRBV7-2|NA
CASSLHRVYEQYF
TGTGCCAGCAGCTTACACAGGGTATACGAGCAGTACTTC
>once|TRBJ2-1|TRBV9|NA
CASSASALIYNEQFF
TGTGCCAGCAGCGCTAGCGCCCTAATCTACAATGAGCAGTTCTTC
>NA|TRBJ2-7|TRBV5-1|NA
CASSLADGYEQYF
TGCGCCAGCAGCTTGGCGGACGGCTACGAGCAGTACTTC
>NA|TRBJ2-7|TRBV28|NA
CASAGGGAYEQYF
TGTGCCAGCGCAGGAGGGGGCGCCTACGAGCAGTACTTC
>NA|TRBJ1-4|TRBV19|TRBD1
CASSIEQGANEKLFF
TGTGCCAGTAGTATTGAACAGGGGGCTAATGAAAAACTGTTTTTT
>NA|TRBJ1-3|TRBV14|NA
CASSQDVGRSGNTIYF
TGTGCCAGCAGCCAAGATGTCGGGCGCTCTGGAAACACCATATATTTT
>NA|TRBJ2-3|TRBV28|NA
CASSSTGWGEDTQYF
TGTGCCAGCAGTTCCACAGGGTGGGGGGAGGATACGCAGTATTTT
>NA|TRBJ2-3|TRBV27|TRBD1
CASSPGTDTSTDTQYF
TGTGCCAGCAGCCCAGGGACAGATACTAGCACAGATACGCAGTATTTT
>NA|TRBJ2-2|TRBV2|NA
CASSRDSNTGELFF
TGTGCCAGCAGTCGGGACTCGAACACCGGGGAGCTGTTTTTT
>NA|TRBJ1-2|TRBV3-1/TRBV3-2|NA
CASSQDLGGGGYTF
TGTGCCAGCAGCCAAGATCTCGGGGGAGGGGGCTACACCTTC
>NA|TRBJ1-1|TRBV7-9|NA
CASSQGQTEAFF
TGTGCCAGCAGCCAAGGACAGACTGAAGCTTTCTTT
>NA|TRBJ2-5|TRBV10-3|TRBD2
CAISESGLPQETQYF
TGTGCCATCAGTGAGTCGGGACTACCCCAAGAGACCCAGTACTTC
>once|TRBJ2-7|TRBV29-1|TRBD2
CSVLAGGYPWEQYF
TGCAGCGTGCTAGCGGGGGGATACCCCTGGGAGCAGTACTTC
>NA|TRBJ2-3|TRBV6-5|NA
CASSSPGWGTDTQYF
TGTGCCAGCAGTTCCCCCGGTTGGGGCACAGATACGCAGTATTTT
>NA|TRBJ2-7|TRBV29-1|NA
CSVGLQRDEQYF
TGCAGCGTTGGACTCCAGAGAGACGAGCAGTACTTC
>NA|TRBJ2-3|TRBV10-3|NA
CAISDGTLAPTDTQYF
TGTGCCATCAGTGACGGGACACTCGCCCCCACAGATACGCAGTATTTT
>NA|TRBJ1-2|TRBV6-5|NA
CASSYSLTGPSDGYTF
TGTGCCAGCAGTTACTCGCTCACAGGGCCCTCGGATGGCTACACCTTC
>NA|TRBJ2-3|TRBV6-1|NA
CASSELGRTTDTQYF
TGTGCCAGCAGTGAGCTGGGACGGACCACAGATACGCAGTATTTT
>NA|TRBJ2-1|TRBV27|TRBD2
CASSSAGGLYEQFF
TGTGCCAGCAGTTCAGCGGGGGGCCTGTATGAGCAGTTCTTC
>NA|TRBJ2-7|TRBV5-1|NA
CASSLARLGDEQYF
TGCGCCAGCAGCTTGGCCCGCCTTGGGGACGAGCAGTACTTC
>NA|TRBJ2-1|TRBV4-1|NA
CASSRIPGTNEQFF
TGCGCCAGCAGCCGTATACCCGGGACCAATGAGCAGTTCTTC
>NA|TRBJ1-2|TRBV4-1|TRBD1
CASSHPGQGLYGYTF
TGCGCCAGCAGCCACCCGGGACAGGGGCTCTATGGCTACACCTTC
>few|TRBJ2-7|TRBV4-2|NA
CASSQDGAQRGEQYF
TGTGCCAGCAGCCAAGATGGGGCACAAAGGGGGGAGCAGTACTTC
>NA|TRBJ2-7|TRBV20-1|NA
CSAIPHEQYF
TGCAGTGCTATCCCACACGAGCAGTACTTC
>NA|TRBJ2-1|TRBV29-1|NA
CSVVPLAATLDNEQFF
TGCAGCGTTGTCCCTTTGGCCGCGACTTTAGACAATGAGCAGTTCTTC
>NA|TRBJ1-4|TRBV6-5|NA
CASSPTATNEKLFF
TGTGCCAGCAGTCCGACCGCAACTAATGAAAAACTGTTTTTT
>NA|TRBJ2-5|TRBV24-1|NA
CATRGEQETQYF
TGTGCCACCAGGGGGGAGCAGGAGACCCAGTACTTC
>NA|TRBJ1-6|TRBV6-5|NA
CASSYSPGPPLHF
TGTGCCAGCAGTTACTCACCAGGGCCACCCCTCCACTTT